The clone carrying this T cell receptor (beta chain) has a handful of counts. Its antigen is unidentified. The germline V gene has CDR1 SGHTA and CDR2 FQGNSA. This CDR3 has 19 residues. Losses at the gene ends were 6 bases for V and 1 base for J; bases not matched to a gene: 13. These data are taken from a study of T cell repertoires in cytomegalovirus infection. The wider study: From public TCR beta signatures came an indication of both CMV infection and matching HLA type.

TCRdb re-analysed the reads in MiXCR, keeping a single row per CDR3 protein. Found here are 700,000 to 950,000 distinct CDR3 sequences, about 30% of them singletons; the top ten hold around an eighth. This receptor was identified in a human donor in good health (CMV status not recorded). Some clones in this sample may be carry-over from other donors' samples. The specimen comprised cultured CD8+ T cells from PBMCs, sampled from culture after CMV antigen stimulation. The chain links TRBV7-2 to TRBJ2-1; TRBD2 matches at 12 bases. The CDR3 bases are TGTGCCAGCAGTCCCGGTTGGCTAGCGGGGGGGCGGTCCTACAATGAGCAGTTCTTC. This encodes CASSPGWLAGGRSYNEQFF.